Shown below are 8 T cell receptor beta chains from a single sample sequenced in a study of identical twins. TCRdb re-derived calls from the 5' RACE reads in MiXCR, one entry per CDR3 protein. The sample records approximately 690,000 distinct CDR3 sequences, around 6% being singletons. Sequencing input: naive T cells sorted from blood. Every receptor here comes from a man between 18 and 35 years old in good health.

This clonotype was seen repeatedly, ten times or more. The V call is TRBV21-1, the J call TRBJ2-1; the D segment call TRBD1 is taken from the table without a DNA check. TRBV21-1 counts as a pseudogene. The CDR3 is 14 amino acids. CDR3 in amino acids: CLGIGTNDNNEQFF. The CDR3 DNA is TGTCTGGGGATCGGGACGAATGATAACAATGAGCAGTTCTTC.

This clonotype was picked up a small number of times. The chain recombines TRBV12-3 or TRBV12-4 with TRBJ1-1; TRBD1 matches 7 bases. The length of the CDR3 is 15 residues. Trimming removed 3 bases from V and 1 base from J; junction bases left unmatched: 5. The CDR3 reads CASSLETGRNTEAFF. The CDR3 region has the DNA TGTGCCAGCAGTTTGGAGACAGGGCGGAACACTGAAGCTTTCTTT.

Regarding this clonotype: Being one base from a much bigger clone, this may be a read error. The chain has TRBV3-1 and TRBJ1-1; 7 bases are shared with TRBD1. CDR3 length: 17 amino acids. Germline CDR1 LGHDT, CDR2 YNNKEL (reference sequence). CDR3 nucleotide sequence: TGTGCCAGCATCCAAGTCCTAGGGGGGTCAGGGGGCACTGAAGCTTTCTTT. It codes for CASIQVLGGSGGTEAFF.

This clonotype occurred a few times. The chain uses TRBV27 and TRBJ2-3; D tentatively fits TRBD1 or TRBD2 (6 bases each). Germline V gives CDR1 MNHEY, CDR2 SMNVEV (reference sequence). Trimming removed 2 bases at V and 8 bases at J, with 14 bases between. The CDR3 loop spans 14 amino acids. CDR3 coding DNA: TGTGCCAGCAGTTTAGGCGGAGGGGGGTCTACGCAGTATTTT. Residues: CASSLGGGGSTQYF.

This clonotype was detected ten times or more. CDR3 nucleotides: TGTGCCAGCAGCCGAGAGGGACTAGCGGGAGGAACAAATGAGCAGTTCTTC. Encoded protein: CASSREGLAGGTNEQFF. The chain has TRBV3-1 and TRBJ2-1; TRBD2 matches 15 bases. The J segment lost 7 bases and the V segment lost 4 bases, leaving 8 bases of the junction unmatched. Germline V gene sequence: CDR1 LGHDT, CDR2 YNNKEL (reference sequence). CDR3 length: 17 residues.

This clonotype was counted ten times or more. V usage is TRBV4-2 and J usage is TRBJ1-2; no clear D gene. With 1 base removed from V and 8 bases from J, the gap between germline ends came to 8 bases. The germline V gene encodes CDR1 LGHNA and CDR2 YNFKEQ. This CDR3 is 12 amino acids long. CDR3 in amino acids: CASSQGVKGYTF. CDR3 bases: TGTGCCAGCAGCCAAGGGGTGAAGGGCTACACCTTC.

Concerning this clonotype itself: A read error is likely, as this CDR3 ends without the conserved phenylalanine or tryptophan. The rearrangement links TRBV20-1 to TRBJ2-2, with 7 bases lining up with TRBD1. The CDR3 is made up of 16 amino acids. Trimming cost V 1 base and J 1 base; bases outside gene matches: 6. The germline CDR1 and CDR2 sequences are DFQATT and SNEGSKA (reference sequence). CDR3 amino acids: CSARGSDRVNTGELFC. The DNA for the CDR3 is TGCAGTGCTAGAGGTAGCGACAGGGTGAACACCGGGGAGCTGTTTTGT.

The V and J genes are TRBV5-1 and TRBJ2-6; 9 nucleotides agree with TRBD1. The CDR3 extends over 18 amino acids. Per the germline V gene, CDR1 is SGHRS and CDR2 is YFSETQ. With 4 bases clipped from V and 1 base from J, the junction kept 9 bases outside the gene matches. The CDR3 nucleotides are TGCGCCAGCAGCCCCGCGCCGACAGGGGGGTCTGGGGCCAACGTCCTGACTTTC. Protein: CASSPAPTGGSGANVLTF.